The clone carrying this T cell receptor (beta chain) was counted between two and nine times. Its antigen is not identified. This sample is part of a study of vaccination and CD4 T cells after COVID-19. Study information: At a median approximately 97 days (range 35 to 161) after diagnosis, post-COVID samples were drawn.

The study sequenced cultured CD4+ T cell DNA using the Oncomine TCR Beta short-read assay. Investigators obtained genomic DNA by extraction from cultured CD4+ T cells. TCRdb reprocessed the PCR reads with MiXCR, giving one entry per CDR3 protein. The sample lists around 20,000 distinct CDR3 sequences, under 30% occurring once. CDR3 length equals 14 residues. V dropped 6 bases and J dropped 4 bases, with 15 bases sitting between them. The treatment denotes: approximately 9-day PBMC culture with coronavirus spike peptide pools or control peptides (ViraFEST assay). Expanded clonotypes were found by TCR sequencing after peptide-pool stimulation (ViraFEST).

V is TRBV12-3 or TRBV12-4 and J is TRBJ1-1; TRBD1 is a possible D gene (5 bases). The source material was cultured CD4+ T cells from blood. The clonotype originates from a human donor with COVID-19. This CDR3 is CASSPGGLSTEAFF. CDR3 DNA sequence: TGTGCCAGCAGCCCTGGGGGGTTGAGCACTGAAGCTTTCTTT.